This T cell receptor beta chain was recorded in a study of T cells in Graves' hyperthyroidism and ophthalmopathy. Amplified TCR beta CDR3 regions derived from RNA transcripts. TCR CDR3 underwent first-round RT-PCR with the HTBI primer set. TCRdb fed the multiplex PCR reads into MiXCR, producing one record per CDR3 protein. The profile shows roughly 350,000 distinct CDR3 sequences, approximately 14% of them singletons. This clonotype was observed at least ten times. The CDR3 is made up of 14 amino acids. Between the trimmed V and J ends, which lost 2 bases and 3 bases, there was a span of 10 bases. CDR1 and CDR2 from the germline V gene are MNHEY and SVGAGI.

The chain combines TRBV6-5 with TRBJ1-2; a weak D match, TRBD1 (6 bases). This receptor was taken from a middle-aged woman with Graves' ophthalmopathy. The sample comprised blood. The CDR3 spells CASSYGQGHYGYTF. In DNA, the CDR3 is TGTGCCAGCAGTTACGGGCAGGGGCACTATGGCTACACCTTC.